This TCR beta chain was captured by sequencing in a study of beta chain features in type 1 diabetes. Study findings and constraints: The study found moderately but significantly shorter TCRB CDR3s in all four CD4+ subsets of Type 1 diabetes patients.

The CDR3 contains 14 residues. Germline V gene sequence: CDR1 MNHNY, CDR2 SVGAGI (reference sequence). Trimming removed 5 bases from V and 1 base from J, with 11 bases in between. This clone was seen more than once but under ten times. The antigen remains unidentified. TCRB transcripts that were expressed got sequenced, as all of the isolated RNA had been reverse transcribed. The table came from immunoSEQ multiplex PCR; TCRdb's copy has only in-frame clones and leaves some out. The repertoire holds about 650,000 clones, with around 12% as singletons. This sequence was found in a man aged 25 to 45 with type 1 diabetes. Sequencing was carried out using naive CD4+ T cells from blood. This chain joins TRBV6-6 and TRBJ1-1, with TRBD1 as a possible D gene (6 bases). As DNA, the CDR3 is TGTGCCAGCAGTCGGACAGCACAGAACACTGAAGCTTTCTTT. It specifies CASSRTAQNTEAFF.